Listed below are T cell receptor beta chains from one sample, sequenced in a study of sequential checkpoint blockade in melanoma. The repertoire was sequenced with immunoSEQ multiplex PCR; TCRdb's copy has only in-frame clones and lacks some. The table includes roughly 3,000 clones, roughly 21% detected once. This sample comprised tumor tissue (inferred from file names), obtained from a patient given nivolumab and ipilimumab in sequence. The receptors here all came from a human donor with melanoma. The CDR3 runs from the conserved cysteine through the conserved F or W. D genes are given only for firm matches. Part of the rows lack a size; the others show once, few, many or a class for expanded clones.

size	V	D	J	CDR3	DNA
few	TRBV11-3	.	TRBJ2-3	CASSLVGGRADTQYF	TGTGCCAGCAGCTTAGTCGGCGGACGGGCAGATACGCAGTATTTT
.	TRBV19	TRBD1	TRBJ2-1	CASRQGAGYYNEQFF	TGTGCCAGTAGACAGGGGGCAGGCTACTACAATGAGCAGTTCTTC
medium-sized	TRBV6-8	.	TRBJ2-6	CASSYVRAGANVLTF	TGTGCCAGCAGTTACGTGAGGGCTGGGGCCAACGTCCTGACTTTC
.	TRBV14	.	TRBJ2-3	CASSQALRSTDTQYF	TGTGCCAGCAGCCAAGCTCTTCGGAGCACCGATACGCAGTATTTT
few	TRBV6-8	.	TRBJ1-1	CASSDSAGEVTEAFF	TGTGCCAGCAGTGACTCGGCGGGAGAGGTCACTGAAGCTTTCTTT
.	TRBV5-1	.	TRBJ1-5	CASSPDSGDQPQHF	TGCGCCAGCAGCCCGGACAGCGGCGATCAGCCCCAGCATTTT
.	TRBV5-1	.	TRBJ2-5	CASSKKGTPEETQYF	TGCGCCAGCAGCAAGAAAGGGACTCCCGAAGAGACCCAGTACTTC
medium-sized	TRBV6-8	TRBD1	TRBJ1-2	CASSRDSGSSYGYTF	TGTGCCAGCAGCCGGGACAGTGGAAGTAGCTATGGCTACACCTTC
few	TRBV6-8	TRBD1	TRBJ2-7	CASLGRGLYEQYF	TGTGCCAGCCTGGGCAGGGGGCTGTACGAGCAGTACTTC
few	TRBV4-1	.	TRBJ1-1	CASSQEFGRMNTEAFF	TGCGCCAGCAGCCAAGAATTCGGCAGGATGAACACTGAAGCTTTCTTT
medium-sized	TRBV4-1	.	TRBJ2-3	CASSQDARPDTQYF	TGCGCCAGCAGCCAAGACGCCAGACCAGATACGCAGTATTTT
few	TRBV11-3	.	TRBJ2-7	CASSLFRTTLPNEQYF	TGTGCCAGCAGCTTATTTAGGACTACCCTCCCCAACGAGCAGTACTTC
few	TRBV6-8	.	TRBJ1-3	CASSFGTSLSGNTIYF	TGTGCCAGCAGTTTTGGGACATCACTCTCTGGAAACACCATATATTTT
.	TRBV25-1	TRBD1	TRBJ1-5	CASSPGTGRYYSNQPQHF	TGTGCCAGCAGTCCCGGGACAGGGAGATATTATAGCAATCAGCCCCAGCATTTT
.	TRBV11-3	.	TRBJ2-1	CASSLGLGSYNEQFF	TGTGCCAGCAGCTTAGGACTTGGCTCCTACAATGAGCAGTTCTTC
few	TRBV6-8	TRBD1	TRBJ1-6	CASRRQGLDNSPLHF	TGTGCCAGCAGGCGACAGGGCCTCGATAATTCACCCCTCCACTTT
few	TRBV28	.	TRBJ2-3	CASRSGVGLTDTQYF	TGTGCCAGCAGGTCGGGAGTTGGATTGACAGATACGCAGTATTTT
medium-sized	TRBV11-3	.	TRBJ1-4	CASSLGTLVNEKLFF	TGTGCCAGCAGCCTCGGGACCCTTGTTAATGAAAAACTGTTTTTT
.	TRBV6-8	.	TRBJ1-2	CASKDRANYGYTF	TGTGCCAGCAAGGACAGAGCTAACTATGGCTACACCTTC
few	TRBV6-8	TRBD2	TRBJ2-7	CASSYREAYEQYF	TGTGCCAGCAGTTACCGGGAGGCCTACGAGCAGTACTTC
.	TRBV18	.	TRBJ2-2	CASSPTGTQRTGELFF	TGTGCCAGCTCACCGACCGGGACCCAGAGGACCGGGGAGCTGTTTTTT
.	TRBV19	.	TRBJ2-7	CASHRGGEIHEQYF	TGTGCCAGTCACCGAGGGGGGGAAATCCACGAGCAGTACTTC
few	TRBV6-8	.	TRBJ2-2	CASKRGGTGELFF	TGTGCCAGCAAACGGGGCGGGACCGGGGAGCTGTTTTTT
many	TRBV23-1	.	TRBJ2-7	CASSIRGGDEQYF	TGCGCCAGCAGCATCAGGGGAGGCGACGAGCAGTACTTC
few	TRBV5-1	TRBD1	TRBJ1-5	CASSEGQLNQPQHF	TGCGCCAGCAGCGAGGGACAGCTCAATCAGCCCCAGCATTTT
few	TRBV6-8	.	TRBJ2-5	CAISDGTNLLETQYF	TGTGCCATCAGCGACGGGACCAACCTGTTGGAGACCCAGTACTTC
.	TRBV18	.	TRBJ2-6	CASSPLKSSGANVLTF	TGTGCCAGCTCACCACTTAAGAGCTCTGGGGCCAACGTCCTGACTTTC
.	TRBV6-8	TRBD2	TRBJ2-7	CASSLAGSSYEQYF	TGTGCCAGCAGTTTAGCGGGGTCCTCCTACGAGCAGTACTTC
.	TRBV5-1	TRBD2	TRBJ2-5	CASSLETSFETQYF	TGCGCCAGCAGCTTGGAGACTAGCTTTGAGACCCAGTACTTC
few	TRBV27	.	TRBJ1-6	CASRTEGKGDSPLHF	TGTGCCAGCAGGACGGAGGGCAAAGGGGACTCACCCCTCCACTTT
few	TRBV6-8	TRBD2	TRBJ2-1	CASRTTSGRLNEQFF	TGTGCCAGCAGAACCACTAGCGGGAGGTTGAATGAGCAGTTCTTC
few	TRBV6-8	.	TRBJ2-4	CASSSALAKNIQYF	TGTGCCAGCAGTTCAGCACTAGCCAAAAACATTCAGTACTTC
few	TRBV11-3	.	TRBJ2-7	CASSPGPTSYEQYF	TGTGCCAGCAGCCCGGGACCCACCTCCTACGAGCAGTACTTC
few	TRBV6-8	TRBD2	TRBJ2-7	CASSRTLAGGRSSYEQYF	TGTGCCAGCAGCCGGACACTAGCGGGAGGCCGGAGCTCCTACGAGCAGTACTTC
many	TRBV19	.	TRBJ1-6	CAWSVRTDSPLHF	TGTGCCTGGAGTGTCCGCACGGATTCACCCCTCCACTTT
few	TRBV11-3	TRBD1	TRBJ2-2	CASSQQGATGELFF	TGTGCCAGCAGCCAACAGGGGGCGACCGGGGAGCTGTTTTTT
.	TRBV29-1	TRBD1	TRBJ1-2	CSVDTGTGRNGYTF	TGCAGCGTTGATACCGGGACAGGGAGGAATGGCTACACCTTC
medium-sized	TRBV11-3	.	TRBJ2-5	CASSLGPDVSETQYF	TGTGCCAGCAGCTTAGGTCCGGACGTCTCGGAGACCCAGTACTTC
few	TRBV2	.	TRBJ2-7	CASSHTLGDAYEQYF	TGTGCCAGCAGTCATACGCTGGGCGACGCCTACGAGCAGTACTTC
medium-sized	TRBV5-3	TRBD2	TRBJ2-7	CARSLEGTSGSQRDEQYF	TGTGCCAGAAGCTTGGAAGGGACTAGCGGGAGTCAAAGGGACGAGCAGTACTTC
.	TRBV10-3	.	TRBJ2-1	CAISESTSFNEQFF	TGTGCCATCAGTGAGTCAACTAGTTTTAATGAGCAGTTCTTC
few	TRBV6-8	TRBD1	TRBJ2-2	CASREGAPNLTGELFF	TGTGCCAGCAGAGAGGGGGCTCCCAATTTAACCGGGGAGCTGTTTTTT
.	TRBV11-3	TRBD2	TRBJ2-5	CASSRPTGTKETQYF	TGTGCCAGCAGCCGACCAACGGGGACTAAAGAGACCCAGTACTTC
.	TRBV5-1	.	TRBJ1-1	CASSPGGEARTEAFF	TGCGCCAGCAGCCCGGGGGGGGAAGCTCGGACTGAAGCTTTCTTT
many	TRBV11-3	.	TRBJ1-1	CASSPNDGRVGPEAFF	TGTGCCAGCAGCCCCAATGACGGCCGCGTTGGCCCTGAAGCTTTCTTT
few	TRBV11-3	TRBD2	TRBJ2-1	CASSLGVSGGSSYNEQFF	TGTGCCAGCAGCTTAGGGGTTTCGGGCGGGAGCTCCTACAATGAGCAGTTCTTC
few	TRBV28	.	TRBJ1-1	CASSFLLTANTEAFF	TGTGCCAGCAGTTTCCTACTGACAGCAAACACTGAAGCTTTCTTT
.	TRBV14	.	TRBJ1-2	CASSELTATGFGGYTF	TGTGCCAGCAGCGAATTGACCGCAACGGGGTTCGGTGGCTACACCTTC
medium-sized	TRBV6-8	.	TRBJ1-6	CASSYGVRYNSPLHF	TGTGCCAGCAGTTATGGGGTTAGGTATAATTCACCCCTCCACTTT
.	TRBV9	.	TRBJ2-1	CASSPPPGNNEQFF	TGTGCCAGCAGCCCCCCCCCAGGTAACAATGAGCAGTTCTTC
medium-sized	TRBV6-8	TRBD2	TRBJ2-1	CATNAGTSGLSSYNEQFF	TGTGCCACCAACGCCGGGACTAGCGGACTTAGCTCCTACAATGAGCAGTTCTTC
medium-sized	TRBV19	TRBD1	TRBJ1-6	CASNGDRYSPLHF	TGTGCTAGTAACGGGGACAGATATTCACCCCTCCACTTT
few	TRBV12-5	.	TRBJ2-4	CASNRGGIKNIQYF	TGTGCCAGCAACCGTGGGGGGATCAAAAACATTCAGTACTTC
few	TRBV15	.	TRBJ2-2	CATSRAWGKWAGTGELFF	TGTGCCACCAGCAGAGCTTGGGGGAAATGGGCCGGCACCGGGGAGCTGTTTTTT
many	TRBV7-1	.	TRBJ1-5	CASRPAQTPPQHF	TGTGCCAGCAGACCGGCCCAAACTCCGCCCCAGCATTTT